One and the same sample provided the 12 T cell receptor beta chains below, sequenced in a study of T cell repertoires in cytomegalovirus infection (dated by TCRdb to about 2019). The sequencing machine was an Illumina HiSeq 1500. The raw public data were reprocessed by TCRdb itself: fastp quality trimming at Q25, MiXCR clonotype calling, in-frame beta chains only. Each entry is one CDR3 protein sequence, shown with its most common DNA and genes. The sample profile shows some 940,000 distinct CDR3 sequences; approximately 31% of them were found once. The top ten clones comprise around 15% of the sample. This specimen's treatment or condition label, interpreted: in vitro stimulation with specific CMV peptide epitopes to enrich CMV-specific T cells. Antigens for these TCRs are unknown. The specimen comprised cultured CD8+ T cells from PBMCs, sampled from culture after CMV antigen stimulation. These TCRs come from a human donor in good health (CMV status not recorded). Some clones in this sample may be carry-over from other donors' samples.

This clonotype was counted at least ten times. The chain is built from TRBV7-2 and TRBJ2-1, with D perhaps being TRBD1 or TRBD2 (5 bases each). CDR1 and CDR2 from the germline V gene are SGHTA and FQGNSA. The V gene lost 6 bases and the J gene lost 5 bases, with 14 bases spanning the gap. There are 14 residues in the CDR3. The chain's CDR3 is CASSTPGRNNEQFF. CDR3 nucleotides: TGTGCCAGCAGTACCCCGGGACGCAACAATGAGCAGTTCTTC.

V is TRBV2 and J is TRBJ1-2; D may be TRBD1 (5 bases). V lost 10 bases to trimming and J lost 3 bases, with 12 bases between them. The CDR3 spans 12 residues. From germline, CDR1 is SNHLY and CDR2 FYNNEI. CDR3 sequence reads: CAIIGVDYGYTF. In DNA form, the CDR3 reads TGTGCCATAATAGGGGTCGACTATGGCTACACCTTC.

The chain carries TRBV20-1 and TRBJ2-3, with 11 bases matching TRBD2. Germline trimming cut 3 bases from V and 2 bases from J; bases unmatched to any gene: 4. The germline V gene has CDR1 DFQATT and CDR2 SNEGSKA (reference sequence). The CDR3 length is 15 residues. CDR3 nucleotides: TGCAGTGCTAGCGGGACTAGCGGCACCACAGATACGCAGTATTTT. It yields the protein CSASGTSGTTDTQYF.

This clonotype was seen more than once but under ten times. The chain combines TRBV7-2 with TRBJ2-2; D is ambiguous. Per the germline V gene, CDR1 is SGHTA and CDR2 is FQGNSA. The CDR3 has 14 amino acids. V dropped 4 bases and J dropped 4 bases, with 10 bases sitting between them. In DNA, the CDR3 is TGTGCCAGCAGCTCCGCATGGGGCACCGGGGAGCTGTTTTTT. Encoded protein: CASSSAWGTGELFF.

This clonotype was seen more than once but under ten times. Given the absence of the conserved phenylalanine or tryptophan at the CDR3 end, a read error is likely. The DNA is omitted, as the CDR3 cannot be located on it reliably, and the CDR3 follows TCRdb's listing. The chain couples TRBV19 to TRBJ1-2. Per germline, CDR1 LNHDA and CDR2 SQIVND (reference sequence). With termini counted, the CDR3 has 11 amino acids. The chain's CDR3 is CASSMVSSPWS.

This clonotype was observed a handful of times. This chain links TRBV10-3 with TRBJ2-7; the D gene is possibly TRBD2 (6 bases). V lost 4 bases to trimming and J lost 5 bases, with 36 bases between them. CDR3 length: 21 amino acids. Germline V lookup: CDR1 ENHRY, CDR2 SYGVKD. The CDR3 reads CAISVPVLSRTAGRKIHEQYF. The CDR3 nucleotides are TGTGCCATCAGTGTTCCGGTCCTTTCTAGGACCGCGGGGCGGAAGATCCACGAGCAGTACTTC.

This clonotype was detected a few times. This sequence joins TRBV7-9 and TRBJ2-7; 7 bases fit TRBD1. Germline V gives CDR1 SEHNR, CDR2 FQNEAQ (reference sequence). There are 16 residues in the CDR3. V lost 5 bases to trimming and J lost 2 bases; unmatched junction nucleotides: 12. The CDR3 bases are TGTGCCAGCAGCCCTATCTCGACAGGGACGGCCTACGAGCAGTACTTC. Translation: CASSPISTGTAYEQYF.

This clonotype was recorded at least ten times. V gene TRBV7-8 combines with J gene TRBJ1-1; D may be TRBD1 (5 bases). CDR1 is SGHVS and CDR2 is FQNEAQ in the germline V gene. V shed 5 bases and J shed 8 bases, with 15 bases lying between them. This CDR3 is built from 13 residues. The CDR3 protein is CASSPRGRGEAFF. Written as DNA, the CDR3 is TGTGCCAGCAGCCCGCGGGGCCGCGGGGAAGCTTTCTTT.

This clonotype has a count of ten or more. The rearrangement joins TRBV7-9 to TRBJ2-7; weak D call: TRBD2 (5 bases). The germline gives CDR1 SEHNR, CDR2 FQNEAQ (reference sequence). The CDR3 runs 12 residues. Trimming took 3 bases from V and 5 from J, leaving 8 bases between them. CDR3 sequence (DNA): TGTGCCAGCAGCTTGTCGACTAACGAGCAGTACTTC. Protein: CASSLSTNEQYF.

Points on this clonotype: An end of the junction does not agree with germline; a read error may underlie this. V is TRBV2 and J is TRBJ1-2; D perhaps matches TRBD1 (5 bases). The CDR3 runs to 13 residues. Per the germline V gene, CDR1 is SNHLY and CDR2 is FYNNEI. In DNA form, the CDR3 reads TGTGCCAACAGTGAACGGGGACTAACCGGCTACACCTTC. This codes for CANSERGLTGYTF.

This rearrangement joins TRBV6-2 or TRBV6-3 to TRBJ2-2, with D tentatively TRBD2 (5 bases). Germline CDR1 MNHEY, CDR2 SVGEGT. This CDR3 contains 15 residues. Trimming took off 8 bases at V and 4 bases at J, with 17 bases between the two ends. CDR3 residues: CASLRPGTSTGELFF. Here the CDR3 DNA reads TGTGCCAGCCTTAGGCCTGGCACTAGCACCGGGGAGCTGTTTTTT.

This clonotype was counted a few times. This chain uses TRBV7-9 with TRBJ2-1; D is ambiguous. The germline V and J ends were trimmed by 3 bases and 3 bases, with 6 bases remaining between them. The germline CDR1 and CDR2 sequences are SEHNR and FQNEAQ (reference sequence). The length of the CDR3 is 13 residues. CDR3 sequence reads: CASSFSYYNEQFF. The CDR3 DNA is TGTGCCAGCAGCTTTTCCTACTACAATGAGCAGTTCTTC.